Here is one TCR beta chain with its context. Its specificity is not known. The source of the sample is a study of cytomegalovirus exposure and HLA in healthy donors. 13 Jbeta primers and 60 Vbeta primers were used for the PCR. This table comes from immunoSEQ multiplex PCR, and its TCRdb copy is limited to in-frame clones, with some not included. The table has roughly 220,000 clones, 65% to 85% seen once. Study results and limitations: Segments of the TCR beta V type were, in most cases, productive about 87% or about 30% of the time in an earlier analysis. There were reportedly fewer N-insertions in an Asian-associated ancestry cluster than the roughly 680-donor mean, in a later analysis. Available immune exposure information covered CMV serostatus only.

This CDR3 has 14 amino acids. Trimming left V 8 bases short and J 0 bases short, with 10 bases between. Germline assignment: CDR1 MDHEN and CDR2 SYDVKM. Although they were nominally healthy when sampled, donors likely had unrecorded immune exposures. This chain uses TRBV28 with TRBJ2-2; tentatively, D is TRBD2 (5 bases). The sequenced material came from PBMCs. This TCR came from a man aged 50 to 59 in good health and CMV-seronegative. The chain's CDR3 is CASGRATNTGELFF. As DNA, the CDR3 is TGTGCCAGCGGGAGAGCTACGAACACCGGGGAGCTGTTTTTT.